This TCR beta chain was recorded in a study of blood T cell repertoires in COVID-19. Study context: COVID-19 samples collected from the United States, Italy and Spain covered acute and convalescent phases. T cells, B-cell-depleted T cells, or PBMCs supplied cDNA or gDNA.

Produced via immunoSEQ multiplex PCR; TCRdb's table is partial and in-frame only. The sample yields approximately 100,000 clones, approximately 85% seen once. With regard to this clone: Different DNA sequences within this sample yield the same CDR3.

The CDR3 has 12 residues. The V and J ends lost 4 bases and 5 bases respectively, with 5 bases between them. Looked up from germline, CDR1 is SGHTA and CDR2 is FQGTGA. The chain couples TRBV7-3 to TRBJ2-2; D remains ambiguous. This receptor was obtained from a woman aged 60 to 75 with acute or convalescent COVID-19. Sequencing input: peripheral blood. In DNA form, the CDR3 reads TGTGCCAGCAGCTCTAGTACCGGGGAGCTGTTTTTT. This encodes CASSSSTGELFF. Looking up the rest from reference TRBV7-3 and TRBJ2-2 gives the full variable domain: GAGVSQTPSNKVTEKGKYVELRCDPISGHTALYWYRQSLGQGPEFLIYFQGTGAADDSGLPNDRFFAVRPEGSVSTLKIQRTERGDSAVYLCASSSSTGELFFGEGSRLTVL.